This is a list of T cell receptor beta chains from one sample in a study of cytomegalovirus exposure and HLA in healthy donors. Produced via immunoSEQ multiplex PCR; TCRdb's table is partial and in-frame only. The table shows 71,000 or so clones, with 94% occurring only once. The sequencing input was PBMCs. These receptors came from a woman aged 18-35 years in good health and CMV-seronegative. The CDR3 runs from the conserved cysteine through the conserved F or W. D genes are given only for firm matches. A clone size is listed for some rows: how often the clone was seen (once, few, many), or a class if it is expanded.

NA	NA	TRBV6-4	TRBJ2-2	TGTGCCAGCAGTGACTCCGCGGAGAACACCGGGGAGCTGTTTTTT	CASSDSAENTGELFF
TRBD1	NA	TRBV5-5	TRBJ1-5	TGTGCCAGCAGCTTGGGGCCCACCGGGACAGGGGTACTTCAGCCCCAGCATTTT	CASSLGPTGTGVLQPQHF
TRBD1	NA	TRBV29-1	TRBJ1-2	TGCAGCGCCCCGTCCGGGACAGCGAACTATGGCTACACCTTC	CSAPSGTANYGYTF
NA	NA	TRBV11-2	TRBJ2-7	TGTGCCAGCAGCCTACTCCGGGGGACCATCTACGAGCAGTACTTC	CASSLLRGTIYEQYF
TRBD2	NA	TRBV9	TRBJ2-3	TGTGCCAGCAGCGTTTCCGTCGCCCGGGGGGGCACAGATACGCAGTATTTT	CASSVSVARGGTDTQYF
TRBD1	once	TRBV27	TRBJ2-4	TGTGCCAGCAGTCCCCTCCCGGGACAGGGGGTCGGTGCCAAAAACATTCAGTACTTC	CASSPLPGQGVGAKNIQYF
TRBD2	NA	TRBV30	TRBJ2-3	TGTGCCCGGACTAGCGGGAGGGCGGCAGATACGCAGTATTTT	CARTSGRAADTQYF
NA	NA	TRBV28	TRBJ2-7	TGTGCCAGCAGTTTGCCAGGGGCCTACGAGCAGTACTTC	CASSLPGAYEQYF
TRBD1	NA	TRBV29-1	TRBJ1-2	TGCAGCGTTCTGAGACAGGGGGCGCTGGGCTACACCTTC	CSVLRQGALGYTF
NA	NA	TRBV5-6	TRBJ1-1	TGTGCCAGCAGCTTGATGTCGACTGAAGCTTTCTTT	CASSLMSTEAFF
NA	NA	TRBV10-1	TRBJ1-1	TGCGCCAGCAGTGAGAGGGAGGGCGCTGAAGCTTTCTTT	CASSEREGAEAFF
TRBD1	NA	TRBV6-1	TRBJ1-1	TGTGCCAGCACCCCGGGACAGGGGGCGTACGTTGAAGCTTTCTTT	CASTPGQGAYVEAFF
TRBD1	NA	TRBV6-5	TRBJ1-2	TGTGCCAGCAGCCGGGACAGGGACTATGGCTACACCTTC	CASSRDRDYGYTF
NA	NA	TRBV6-5	TRBJ2-7	TGTGCCACCCGAGATTCGGGATACGAGCAGTACTTC	CATRDSGYEQYF
TRBD2	NA	TRBV6-5	TRBJ2-3	TGTGCCAGCAGCCAAGGACTAGCGGGGCAACATACGCAGTATTTT	CASSQGLAGQHTQYF
TRBD1	NA	TRBV19	TRBJ2-3	TGTGCCAGTAGTATAGGATCGGGACAGGCTGAAGATACGCAGTATTTT	CASSIGSGQAEDTQYF
TRBD1	NA	TRBV7-9	TRBJ1-4	TGTGCCAGCAGCTTAGCGACAGGGGGGGCAACTAATGAAAAACTGTTTTTT	CASSLATGGATNEKLFF
TRBD1	NA	TRBV11-1	TRBJ2-1	TGTGCCAGCAGTCAAGCTACCGGGACAGGGTTGGGTGAGCAGTTCTTC	CASSQATGTGLGEQFF
NA	NA	TRBV7-6	TRBJ2-7	TGTGCCAGCAGCCCCTTTCGGGGGATGGACGACGAGCAGTACTTC	CASSPFRGMDDEQYF
NA	NA	TRBV6-5	TRBJ2-1	TGTGCCAGCAGAAACCGGGACTACAATGAGCAGTTCTTC	CASRNRDYNEQFF
NA	NA	TRBV4-3	TRBJ2-2	TGCGCCAGCAGCCTCCGACAGTTTTCGGGGGAGCTGTTTTTT	CASSLRQFSGELFF
TRBD1	once	TRBV30	TRBJ2-3	TGTGCCTGGAGTGTACCCCCCAACAGGGGGCCGCTGGTATATACGCAGTATTTT	CAWSVPPNRGPLVYTQYF
TRBD2	NA	TRBV12-5	TRBJ2-1	TGTGCTAGTGGTTTGGGCTCACAGAGCGGGGCTTACAATGAGCAGTTCTTC	CASGLGSQSGAYNEQFF
TRBD1	once	TRBV5-6	TRBJ1-1	TGTGCCAGCCGACGGGGGACAGGAGAGTTGAGCACTGAAGCTTTCTTT	CASRRGTGELSTEAFF
TRBD1	NA	TRBV11-2	TRBJ2-7	TGTGCCAGCAGCGTCTCTCTCCTCCGGACAGGGGGAGGAGACGAGCAGTACTTC	CASSVSLLRTGGGDEQYF
NA	NA	TRBV10-3	TRBJ1-1	TGTGCCATCAGTGACCGAATAAGTAGCACTGAAGCTTTCTTT	CAISDRISSTEAFF
NA	NA	TRBV5-6	TRBJ2-7	TGTGCCAGCAGCTCCTACAGGAGTACCTACGAGCAGTACTTC	CASSSYRSTYEQYF
TRBD2	NA	TRBV7-9	TRBJ2-7	TGTGCCAGCAGCCGGACTAGCGACGAGCAGTACTTC	CASSRTSDEQYF
NA	NA	TRBV28	TRBJ2-1	TGTGCCAGCAGTCCAAATAGCGGATACTCCTACAATGAGCAGTTCTTC	CASSPNSGYSYNEQFF
NA	NA	TRBV2	TRBJ2-1	TGTGCCAGCAGTGGAGAAGCGGGCCCCTACAATGAGCAGTTCTTC	CASSGEAGPYNEQFF
TRBD2	NA	TRBV30	TRBJ2-1	TGTGCCTGGAGTGTTTGGGGGACTAGCGGGTTTCAGTTCTTC	CAWSVWGTSGFQFF
NA	NA	TRBV2	TRBJ1-1	TGTGCCAGCAGTGAGCGAGGGTGGACTGAAGCTTTCTTT	CASSERGWTEAFF
NA	once	TRBV7-8	TRBJ2-7	TGTGCCAGCAGCTACCCGAGGGGGAGTCTTTCGTACGAGCAGTACTTC	CASSYPRGSLSYEQYF
NA	few	TRBV11-1	TRBJ2-7	TGTGCCAGCAGTCCCATTGCCAGGGAAGTCTCCTACGAGCAGTACTTC	CASSPIAREVSYEQYF
NA	NA	TRBV19	TRBJ2-5	TGTGCCAGTAAAATGACTGCACAAGGTAGGGAGACCCAGTACTTC	CASKMTAQGRETQYF
NA	NA	TRBV28	TRBJ2-3	TGTGCCAGCAGTTTGGGTGGTCGAGGGGATACGCAGTATTTT	CASSLGGRGDTQYF
TRBD2	NA	TRBV19	TRBJ2-3	TGTGCCAGTAGTATGTTAGCGGGACGCACAGATACGCAGTATTTT	CASSMLAGRTDTQYF
TRBD1	NA	TRBV7-2	TRBJ1-5	TGTGCCAGCAGCTCAGGGACAGGGCAGCCCCAGCATTTT	CASSSGTGQPQHF
TRBD2	NA	TRBV14	TRBJ2-5	TGTGCCAGCAGCCAAGCCCTAGCGGAAGAGACCCAGTACTTC	CASSQALAEETQYF
TRBD2	NA	TRBV6-1	TRBJ2-1	TGTGCCAGCAGTGCCAGCGGGAGGGGTAATGAGCAGTTCTTC	CASSASGRGNEQFF
NA	NA	TRBV7-8	TRBJ2-7	TGTGCCAGCAGCTTAGCTCCGTTTCAAGGAGGGAGCGCCTACGAGCAGTACTTC	CASSLAPFQGGSAYEQYF
TRBD1	NA	TRBV13	TRBJ1-2	TGTGCCAGCAGCGACAGCCTCTTCGGGACAGGGGTAAACTATGGCTACACCTTC	CASSDSLFGTGVNYGYTF
TRBD1	NA	TRBV2	TRBJ1-1	TGTGCCAGCCAACCTTCGGGACAGGGTATAAGGGACACTGAAGCTTTCTTT	CASQPSGQGIRDTEAFF
TRBD2	once	TRBV30	TRBJ2-7	TGTGCCTGGAGGCCTAGCGGGAACTCCTACGAGCAGTACTTC	CAWRPSGNSYEQYF
NA	NA	TRBV29-1	TRBJ2-1	TGCAGCGTCCGGGATAGGTTTACCGGCCTCCACAATGAGCAGTTCTTC	CSVRDRFTGLHNEQFF
TRBD2	NA	TRBV19	TRBJ2-7	TGTGCCAGTAGTATCGGCGGGGGGAGCTCCTACGAGCAGTACTTC	CASSIGGGSSYEQYF
NA	NA	TRBV4-2	TRBJ2-1	TGTGCCAGCAGCCAACCTAAAACAGGGCGCAATGAGCAGTTCTTC	CASSQPKTGRNEQFF
NA	NA	TRBV7-2	TRBJ2-5	TGTGCCAGCACCTCCCATGCGTGGTACCAAGAGACCCAGTACTTC	CASTSHAWYQETQYF
TRBD1	NA	TRBV5-1	TRBJ2-5	TGCGCCAGCAGCTTGACAGGGGCGCAAGAGACCCAGTACTTC	CASSLTGAQETQYF
NA	NA	TRBV7-9	TRBJ2-5	TGTGCCAGCAACAGGGTTTCAGAGACCCAGTACTTC	CASNRVSETQYF